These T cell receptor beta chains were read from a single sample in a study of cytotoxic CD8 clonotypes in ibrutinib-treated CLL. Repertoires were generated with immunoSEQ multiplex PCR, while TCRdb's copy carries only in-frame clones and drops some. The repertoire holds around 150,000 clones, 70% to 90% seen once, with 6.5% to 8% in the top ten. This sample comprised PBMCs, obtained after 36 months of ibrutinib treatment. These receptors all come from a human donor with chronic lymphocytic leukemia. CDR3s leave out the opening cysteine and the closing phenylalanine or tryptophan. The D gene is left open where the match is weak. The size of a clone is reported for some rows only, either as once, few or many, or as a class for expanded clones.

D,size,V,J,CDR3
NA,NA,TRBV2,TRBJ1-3,ASRRETGNTIY
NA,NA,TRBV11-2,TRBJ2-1,ASSLDRREAGLPQGEQF
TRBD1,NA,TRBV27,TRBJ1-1,ASSQRQGWTEAF
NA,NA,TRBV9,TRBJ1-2,ASSPRYGAGYGYT
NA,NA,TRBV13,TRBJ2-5,ASSLGWVQKTQY
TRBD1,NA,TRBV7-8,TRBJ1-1,ASSFLGGMNTEAF
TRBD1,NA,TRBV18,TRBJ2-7,ASSLRQGVYEQY
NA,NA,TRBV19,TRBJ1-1,ASTSRQGNTEAF
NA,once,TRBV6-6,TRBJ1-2,ASSYSRVLGYT
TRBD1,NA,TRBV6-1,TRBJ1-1,ASSERYRGPVAF
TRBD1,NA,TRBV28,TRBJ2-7,ASSLLGQGARVD
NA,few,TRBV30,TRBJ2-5,AWAGPSETQY
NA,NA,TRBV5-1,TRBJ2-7,ASSLGRERGEQY
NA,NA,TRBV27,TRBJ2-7,ASSYHHEQY
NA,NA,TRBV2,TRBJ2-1,ASSGSFNPYNEQF
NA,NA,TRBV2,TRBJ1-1,ASSEGGMRWAEAF
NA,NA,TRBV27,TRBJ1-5,ASSLYRQQPQH
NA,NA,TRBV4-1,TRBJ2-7,ASEPGPGWTEQY
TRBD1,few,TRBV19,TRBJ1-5,ASSPDRVSNQPQH
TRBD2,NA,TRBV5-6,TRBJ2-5,ASSLRPAGWETQY
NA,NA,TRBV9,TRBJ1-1,ASSVGFRGATEAF
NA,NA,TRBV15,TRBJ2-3,ATTQGIFTDTQY
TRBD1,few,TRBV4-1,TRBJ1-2,ASSLTRTGDNYGYT
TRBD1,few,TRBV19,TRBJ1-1,ASRPGQGATEAF
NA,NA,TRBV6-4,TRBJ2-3,ASARGELDTQY
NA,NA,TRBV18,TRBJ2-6,ASSRRSSGANVLT
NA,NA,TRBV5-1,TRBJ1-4,ASSSRGSTNEKLF
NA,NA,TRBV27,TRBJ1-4,ASSFNPVGEKLF
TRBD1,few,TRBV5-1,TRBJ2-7,ASSWGQGGHEQY
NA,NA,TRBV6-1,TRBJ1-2,ASSDRGRPKGGYGYT
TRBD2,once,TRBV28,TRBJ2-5,ASSLWGGRETQY
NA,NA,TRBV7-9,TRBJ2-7,ASSPGLYYEQY
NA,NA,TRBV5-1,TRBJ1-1,ASSLPAGHPNTEAF
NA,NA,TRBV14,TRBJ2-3,ASSPVTGTSLSTDTQY
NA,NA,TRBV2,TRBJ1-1,ASSEPSHMNTEAF
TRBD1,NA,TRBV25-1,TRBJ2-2,ASLRTGGAPGELF
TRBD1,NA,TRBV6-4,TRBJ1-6,ASSAGGYGNSPLH
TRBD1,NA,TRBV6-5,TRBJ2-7,ASSYSLDRSYYEQY
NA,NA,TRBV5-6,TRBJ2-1,ASSRGSVEQF
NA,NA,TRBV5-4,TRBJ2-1,ASSLAPWTHEQF
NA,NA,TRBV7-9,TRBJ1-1,ASSLAEGTNRAF
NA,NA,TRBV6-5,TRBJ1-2,ASSYAPELGYT
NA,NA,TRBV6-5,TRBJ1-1,ASSYSWQGYSEAF
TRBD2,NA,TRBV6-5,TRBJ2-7,ASRVSGRAPYEQY
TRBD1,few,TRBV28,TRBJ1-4,ASSFLTGGTTNEKLF
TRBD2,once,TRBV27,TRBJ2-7,ASKLAGGPSYEQY
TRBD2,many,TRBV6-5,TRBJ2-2,ASSYTSGSTGELF